The 26 T cell receptor beta chains listed next were all sequenced from one sample in a study of human T cells and chemical hapten exposure. The time point denotes: pre-sensitization, week 0. This sample's treatment: therapeutic diphenylcyclopropenone sensitization with weekly scalp DPC. Using its own MiXCR run on the RACE reads, TCRdb lists one record per CDR3 protein. This table has about 110,000 distinct CDR3 sequences, 10% to 15% appearing once. The source was whole blood, collected in connection with sensitization to the hapten diphenylcyclopropenone (DPC). Receptors originate from a woman in her 50s with alopecia areata. Some clones in this sample may be carry-over from other donors' samples.

This clonotype was seen ten or more times. The CDR3 loop is CASSQAQGSYNEQFF. The CDR3 nucleotides read TGTGCCAGCAGCCAAGCACAAGGATCCTACAATGAGCAGTTCTTC. The chain combines TRBV3-1 with TRBJ2-1, with no clear D. V dropped 1 base and J dropped 1 base, with 8 bases sitting between them. In germline, CDR1 is LGHDT, CDR2 YNNKEL (reference sequence). This CDR3 comprises 15 residues.

V and J are TRBV15 and TRBJ2-5; 12 nucleotides agree with TRBD2. The ends lost 1 base at V and 1 base at J; junction bases unmatched: 7. Germline loops: CDR1 LNHNV, CDR2 YYDKDF (reference sequence). The CDR3 sequence is 18 residues long. Here the CDR3 reads CATSRGETSGGTQETQYF. In nucleotides, the CDR3 is TGTGCCACCAGCAGAGGGGAGACTAGCGGGGGAACCCAAGAGACCCAGTACTTC. The entire variable domain, with the rest obtained from reference TRBV15 and TRBJ2-5, is as follows: DAMVIQNPRYQVTQFGKPVTLSCSQTLNHNVMYWYQQKSSQAPKLLFHYYDKDFNNEADTPDNFQSRRPNTSFCFLDIRSPGLGDTAMYLCATSRGETSGGTQETQYFGPGTRLLVL.

The chain recombines TRBV13 with TRBJ2-7; 9 bases fit TRBD1. With V trimmed by 4 bases and J by 2 bases, 6 bases remained unmatched. Germline values: CDR1 PRHDT, CDR2 FYEKMQ (reference sequence). This CDR3 contains 15 residues. The CDR3 bases are TGTGCCAGCAGCTCCCGAGACAGGGGGACCTACGAGCAGTACTTC. It encodes CASSSRDRGTYEQYF.

This clonotype has more than one count but fewer than ten. The chain is built from TRBV18 and TRBJ1-5, with 9 positions matching TRBD1. J gave up 0 bases and V 6 bases, and 9 bases lay outside the gene matches. The CDR3 is 17 amino acids. CDR1 is KGHSH, CDR2 LQKENI, per germline. The DNA for the CDR3 is TGTGCCAGCTCGAATACAGGGGGCGCAGGTAGCAATCAGCCCCAGCATTTT. Its translation is CASSNTGGAGSNQPQHF.

This clonotype was picked up many times. The rearrangement uses TRBV24-1 and TRBJ2-4; 8 positions match TRBD2. Germline CDR1 KGHDR, CDR2 SFDVKD. CDR3 length equals 13 residues. The trim removed 7 bases at V and 5 bases at J, leaving 3 bases unmatched. CDR3 loop: CATSREGQNIQYF. The CDR3, as DNA: TGTGCCACCAGCCGGGAGGGCCAAAACATTCAGTACTTC.

A few counts support this clonotype. The J gene is TRBJ2-1, the V gene TRBV19, with TRBD1 identical over 7 bases. Per the germline V gene, CDR1 is LNHDA and CDR2 is SQIVND (reference sequence). There are 13 residues in the CDR3. After removal of 5 bases from V and 6 bases from J, the junction contained 4 bases not matched to a gene. The CDR3 is CASSSRQGNEQFF. CDR3 nucleotide sequence: TGTGCCAGTAGTTCGCGACAGGGCAATGAGCAGTTCTTC.

This clonotype turned up a few times. The CDR3 DNA is TGTGCCTGTCATGATGTAAGCAGTGGCTACACCTTC. Amino acid sequence: CACHDVSSGYTF. This chain joins TRBV6-1 and TRBJ1-2; D remains unclear. The V gene lost 11 bases and the J gene lost 7 bases, with 17 bases spanning the gap. This CDR3 contains 12 residues. Germline V gene lookup returns CDR1 MNHNS and CDR2 SASEGT.

J is TRBJ2-5 and V is TRBV7-2, with 9 nucleotides matching TRBD2. The CDR3 loop spans 16 amino acids. Germline lookup yields CDR1 SGHTA and CDR2 FQGNSA. Losses at the gene ends were 5 bases for V and 7 bases for J; bases not matched to a gene: 14. The CDR3 DNA is TGTGCCAGCAGCCAATTCCAAGCGGGGGGCCACGGGACCCAGTACTTC. Its translation is CASSQFQAGGHGTQYF.

There are a few counts of this clonotype. This chain uses TRBV11-2 with TRBJ1-6; possible D gene TRBD1, 6 bases. The CDR3 covers 15 residues. V was trimmed by 4 bases and J by 10 bases, leaving 17 bases between them. Per germline, CDR1 SGHAT and CDR2 FQNNGV. The CDR3 DNA sequence: TGTGCCAGCAGCTCCCGACAGGCAGGAGTCTCACCCCTCCACTTT. This gives the protein CASSSRQAGVSPLHF. Based on the CDR3 plus reference TRBV11-2 and TRBJ1-6, the full variable domain is EAGVAQSPRYKIIEKRQSVAFWCNPISGHATLYWYQQILGQGPKLLIQFQNNGVVDDSQLPKDRFSAERLKGVDSTLKIQPAKLEDSAVYLCASSSRQAGVSPLHFGNGTRLTVT.

The genes are TRBV29-1 and TRBJ2-1, with 9 bases identical to TRBD1. V dropped 8 bases and J dropped 8; count of bases not matched to a gene: 7. The CDR3 consists of 12 residues. CDR1 and CDR2 (germline): SQVTM, ANQGSEA. The CDR3 region is CSITGTGHEQFF. The CDR3 DNA reads as TGCAGCATTACCGGGACAGGGCATGAGCAGTTCTTC.

This rearrangement joins TRBV10-3 to TRBJ1-1; the D is unclear. The CDR3 consists of 14 residues. Germline V gene data show CDR1 as ENHRY and CDR2 as SYGVKD. Trimming left V 4 bases short and J 1 base short, with 10 bases between. The CDR3 DNA reads TGTGCCATCAGTGTAACGGACGGGAACACTGAAGCTTTCTTT. It yields the protein CAISVTDGNTEAFF.

This clonotype turned up a few times. This chain uses TRBV7-6 with TRBJ2-5; D remains unclear. V was cut by 5 bases and J by 3 bases, with 10 bases left in between. CDR1 and CDR2 (germline): SGHVS, FNYEAQ. The CDR3 runs 13 residues. The DNA for the CDR3 is TGTGCCAGCAGCCATAGGGCAAAAGAGACCCAGTACTTC. Residues: CASSHRAKETQYF.

This clonotype was counted only a few times. The J gene is TRBJ2-7, the V gene TRBV11-1, with D possibly being TRBD1 or TRBD2 (5 bases each). This CDR3 is built from 16 residues. CDR1 and CDR2 (germline): SGHAT, FQDESV (reference sequence). V was shortened by 0 bases and J by 1 base, with 13 bases between the two germline ends. CDR3 DNA sequence: TGTGCCAGCAGCTTAGCACTCCAGGGAGTATCCTACGAGCAGTACTTC. Its translation is CASSLALQGVSYEQYF.

This clonotype was counted ten times or more. The gene calls are TRBV2 and TRBJ1-3; D gene unclear. Trimming left V 3 bases short and J 1 base short, with 13 bases between. Germline V gene lookup returns CDR1 SNHLY and CDR2 FYNNEI. This CDR3 spans 16 amino acids. For the CDR3, the DNA is TGTGCCAGCAGTGACCCCGGTCGGATTTCTGGAAACACCATATATTTT. Its translation: CASSDPGRISGNTIYF.

The chain combines TRBV3-1 with TRBJ2-3, with 9 positions matching TRBD1. CDR1 LGHDT and CDR2 YNNKEL come from the germline V gene (reference sequence). The junction had 8 bases not matched to a gene; V was cut back by 0 bases and J by 4 bases. The CDR3 has 17 residues. As DNA, the CDR3 is TGTGCCAGCAGCCAAGATCGAGGGACAGGGCTCCCAGATACGCAGTATTTT. It translates to CASSQDRGTGLPDTQYF.

This clonotype was detected ten times or more. The chain couples TRBV6-5 to TRBJ1-3; D remains unclear. The V gene's germline CDR1 is MNHEY and CDR2 SVGAGI. Trimming pared 0 bases from V and 4 bases from J, leaving 16 bases between. This CDR3 is built from 17 residues. The CDR3 DNA sequence: TGTGCCAGCAGTTACTCTTTCGGGGAGGCGGACGGAAACACCATATATTTT. This gives the protein CASSYSFGEADGNTIYF.

The table lists this clonotype with a few counts. J is TRBJ1-6 and V is TRBV11-2; 8 bases are shared with TRBD1. This CDR3 contains 14 residues. Trimming at V came to 3 bases and at J to 9 bases, leaving 4 bases not matched to a gene. Per germline, CDR1 SGHAT and CDR2 FQNNGV. CDR3 amino acids: CASSFGQGTSPLHF. CDR3 in DNA: TGTGCCAGCAGCTTTGGACAGGGAACTTCACCCCTCCACTTT.

The gene calls are TRBV9 and TRBJ1-1, with TRBD1 as a possible D gene (6 bases). CDR3 length: 15 residues. The V gene lost 3 bases and the J gene lost 0 bases, with 12 bases spanning the gap. Looked up from germline, CDR1 is SGDLS and CDR2 is YYNGEE. In nucleotides, the CDR3 is TGTGCCAGCAGCGGCGTACAGGGACTGAACACTGAAGCTTTCTTT. Its protein is CASSGVQGLNTEAFF. Variable domain in full (rest from reference TRBV9 and TRBJ1-1): DSGVTQTPKHLITATGQRVTLRCSPRSGDLSVYWYQQSLDQGLQFLIQYYNGEERAKGNILERFSAQQFPDLHSELNLSSLELGDSALYFCASSGVQGLNTEAFFGQGTRLTVV.

This clonotype was seen ten or more times. The chain is built from TRBV28 and TRBJ2-5, with TRBD1 matching 9 bases. V lost 5 bases and J lost 9; bases outside the gene matches: 10. Germline assignment: CDR1 MDHEN and CDR2 SYDVKM. The CDR3 is 14 residues long. CDR3 nucleotides: TGTGCCAGCAGTCAAACCGGGACAGGGTTAGCCCAGTACTTC. Translating gives CASSQTGTGLAQYF.

This clonotype was found a few times. The chain uses TRBV28 and TRBJ1-5; D possibly corresponds to TRBD1 (5 bases). With 8 bases removed from V and 0 bases from J, the gap between germline ends came to 14 bases. CDR3 length: 15 residues. Germline CDR1 and CDR2: MDHEN and SYDVKM. In DNA form, the CDR3 reads TGTGCCAGCCTTCCTGGACAATATAGCAATCAGCCCCAGCATTTT. The encoded protein is CASLPGQYSNQPQHF. Full variable domain (remainder filled in from reference TRBV28 and TRBJ1-5): DVKVTQSSRYLVKRTGEKVFLECVQDMDHENMFWYRQDPGLGLRLIYFSYDVKMKEKGDIPEGYSVSREKKERFSLILESASTNQTSMYLCASLPGQYSNQPQHFGDGTRLSIL.

This clonotype was counted a few times. The V and J genes are TRBV20-1 and TRBJ2-7; 7 bases are shared with TRBD1. The CDR3 loop spans 14 amino acids. V was pared by 3 bases and J by 2 bases, with 7 bases of the junction left unmatched. The germline CDR1 and CDR2 sequences are DFQATT and SNEGSKA (reference sequence). CDR3 nucleotide sequence: TGCAGTGCTAGGGACGACAGGGCCACCTACGAGCAGTACTTC. It encodes CSARDDRATYEQYF.

The rearrangement links TRBV12-3 or TRBV12-4 to TRBJ2-7, with D perhaps assigned TRBD1 or TRBD2 (5 bases each). V was cut by 7 bases and J by 7 bases, with 20 bases left in between. The CDR3 spans 14 residues. CDR3 loop: CASIERGRVGEQYF. The CDR3 coding sequence is TGTGCCAGCATCGAACGGGGCAGGGTAGGGGAGCAGTACTTC.

There are many counts of this clonotype. The chain carries TRBV6-5 and TRBJ2-3, with D possibly matching TRBD1 (5 bases). The germline V and J ends were trimmed by 8 bases and 6 bases, with 15 bases remaining between them. This CDR3 spans 13 amino acids. Germline CDR1 MNHEY, CDR2 SVGAGI. The CDR3 coding sequence is TGTGCCAGCGGTGCTTGGGGCTCCGATACGCAGTATTTT. Protein product: CASGAWGSDTQYF.

This clonotype was seen only a few times. This chain uses TRBV12-3 or TRBV12-4 with TRBJ1-5; D remains unclear. This CDR3 contains 15 residues. Trimming took off 6 bases at V and 1 base at J, with 13 bases between the two ends. The CDR3 sequence is CASRNSGASNQPQHF. CDR3 nucleotides: TGTGCCAGCAGGAACAGCGGAGCGAGCAATCAGCCCCAGCATTTT.

This clonotype has a handful of counts. The genes are TRBV7-2 and TRBJ1-6; 7 nucleotides match TRBD1. The CDR3 extends over 16 amino acids. Per the germline V gene, CDR1 is SGHTA and CDR2 is FQGNSA. V shed 7 bases, J shed 9 bases, and the junction held 15 bases outside the gene matches. In DNA, the CDR3 is TGTGCCAGCAAGAATGGAGCGGGACAGAATTTTTCACCCCTCCACTTT. This translates into CASKNGAGQNFSPLHF.

In its sample, this clonotype was seen many times. V is TRBV11-2 and J is TRBJ1-2; no reliable D call. Trimming left V 1 base short and J 3 bases short, with 6 bases between. CDR3 length equals 13 residues. Germline-derived CDR1 and CDR2 are SGHAT and FQNNGV. The CDR3 loop is CASSLAFDYGYTF. The DNA for the CDR3 is TGTGCCAGCAGCTTAGCTTTCGACTATGGCTACACCTTC.